What follows is one TCR beta chain and its context. Its cognate antigen is unknown. The sample originates from a study of cytomegalovirus exposure and HLA in healthy donors. For the study at large: The platform used for the 120 validation repertoires matched that of the roughly 670 first-cohort repertoires, a later analysis reported.

TCRdb keeps only in-frame clones here, not all; method: immunoSEQ multiplex PCR. Of some 250,000 clones detected, nearly 90% appear once; the ten largest clones hold roughly 0.4%. From germline, CDR1 is SGHTA and CDR2 FQGNSA. There are 17 residues in the CDR3. The trim removed 4 bases at V and 0 bases at J, leaving 8 bases unmatched. The study, taken as a whole, reports: Cytomegalovirus association was listed for 170 or so TCR beta chains. Among the CMV-associated chains, three were confirmed in vitro as specific for CMV antigens.

The sequencing input was PBMCs. This receptor was taken from a woman aged 18-29 years in good health and CMV-seronegative. V and J are TRBV7-2 and TRBJ2-3; 9 nucleotides match TRBD2. The CDR3 DNA reads TGTGCCAGCAGCTCTGCTGCCGGGACTAGCAGCACAGATACGCAGTATTTT. Translating gives CASSSAAGTSSTDTQYF. Based on the CDR3 plus reference TRBV7-2 and TRBJ2-3, the full variable domain is GAGVSQSPSNKVTEKGKDVELRCDPISGHTALYWYRQSLGQGLEFLIYFQGNSAPDKSGLPSDRFSAERTGGSVSTLTIQRTQQEDSAVYLCASSSAAGTSSTDTQYFGPGTRLTVL.